This TCR beta chain was sequenced in a study of blood T cell repertoires in COVID-19. Germline lookup yields CDR1 SGDLS and CDR2 YYNGEE. V lost 2 bases to trimming and J lost 9 bases, with 14 bases between them. This CDR3 region has 14 residues. Original data processing: Quantification of nucleated cells was approximated via reference gene primer amplification. Using immunoSEQ multiplex PCR, the repertoire was profiled, and TCRdb retains in-frame clones only, with some absent. That table is the source of V, J and clone size, and D and trimming were worked out from the DNA. This sample has approximately 66,000 clones, with roughly 91% found just once.

The sequence was collected from a man in his sixties with acute or convalescent COVID-19. Sequenced material: peripheral blood. The V call is TRBV9, the J call TRBJ1-4; the D is unclear. The CDR3 coding sequence is TGTGCCAGCAGCGTGGGAGACGCCAGAAAAAAACTGTTTTTT. Translation: CASSVGDARKKLFF.